Following are 3 T cell receptor beta chains from one sample sequenced in a study of blood T cell repertoires in COVID-19. Assay: immunoSEQ multiplex PCR; the TCRdb copy retains only in-frame clones and omits some. The sample holds roughly 200,000 clones, around nine tenths seen once. Material: PBMCs or T cells enriched from blood (not recorded which). These TCRs come from a man aged 25-45 years in a cohort exposed to, infected with or recovered from COVID-19 (not recorded which).

A single count supports this clone. The chain joins TRBV7-9 to TRBJ2-2; D call uncertain. This CDR3 contains 15 residues. The ends were cut back, 0 bases at V and 4 bases at J, with 9 bases in the middle. Germline CDR1 and CDR2: SEHNR and FQNEAQ (reference sequence). As DNA, the CDR3 is TGTGCCAGCAGCTTAGCACTCAACCCCACCGGGGAGCTGTTTTTT. Protein: CASSLALNPTGELFF.

This chain connects TRBV6-2 or TRBV6-3 to TRBJ1-1; D is ambiguous. The CDR3 sequence is 14 residues long. Germline V gene data show CDR1 as MNHEY and CDR2 as SVGEGT. The V and J ends lost 0 bases and 5 bases respectively, with 10 bases between them. Here the CDR3 reads CASSYSTRTTEAFF. The CDR3 DNA reads as TGTGCCAGCAGTTACTCGACGCGGACTACTGAAGCTTTCTTT.

J is TRBJ2-5 and V is TRBV28; D possibly corresponds to TRBD2 (6 bases). The V gene's germline CDR1 is MDHEN and CDR2 SYDVKM. The CDR3 loop spans 14 amino acids. V was trimmed by 5 bases and J by 4 bases, leaving 14 bases between them. The CDR3 region is CASSRGGFGETQYF. The CDR3 DNA follows: TGTGCCAGCAGTCGTGGGGGGTTCGGAGAGACCCAGTACTTC.